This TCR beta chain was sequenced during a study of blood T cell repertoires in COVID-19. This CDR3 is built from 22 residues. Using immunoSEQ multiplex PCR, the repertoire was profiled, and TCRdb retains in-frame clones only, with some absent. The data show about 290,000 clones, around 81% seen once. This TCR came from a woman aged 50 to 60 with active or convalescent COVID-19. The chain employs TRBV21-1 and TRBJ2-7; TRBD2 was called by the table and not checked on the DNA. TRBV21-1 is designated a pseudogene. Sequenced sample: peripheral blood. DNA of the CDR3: TGTGCCAGCAGCAAATCTCAGACTAGATCACATGAACATGATCAGGGCTCCTACGAGCAGTACTTC. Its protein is CASSKSQTRSHEHDQGSYEQYF.